These T cell receptor beta chains were read from a single sample in a study of blood T cell repertoires in COVID-19. Some clones are missing from TCRdb's copy, which holds only in-frame ones; the method was immunoSEQ multiplex PCR. The table lists about 71,000 clones, about 81% of them singletons, with approximately 13% in the top ten. Material: peripheral blood. These receptors were obtained from a woman older than 75 with acute or convalescent COVID-19. The CDR3 runs from the conserved cysteine through the conserved F or W. Each record gives: J gene, D gene, clone size, V gene, CDR3 protein, CDR3 DNA. A D gene is named only where the DNA matches it firmly. Expanded clones get a size class; other rows say once, few or many, or leave the size out.

J gene: TRBJ2-1
D gene: TRBD2
clone size: few
V gene: TRBV10-1
CDR3 protein: CASSEGGLAGMMFYNEQFF
CDR3 DNA: TGCGCCAGCAGTGAGGGGGGACTAGCGGGAATGATGTTTTACAATGAGCAGTTCTTC

J gene: TRBJ2-3
D gene: -
clone size: -
V gene: TRBV6-5
CDR3 protein: CASSSGASTDTQYF
CDR3 DNA: TGTGCCAGCAGTAGCGGCGCTAGCACAGATACGCAGTATTTT

J gene: TRBJ2-1
D gene: TRBD2
clone size: few
V gene: TRBV27
CDR3 protein: CASSDWTSGYNEQFF
CDR3 DNA: TGTGCCAGCAGTGACTGGACTAGCGGATACAATGAGCAGTTCTTC

J gene: TRBJ2-1
D gene: -
clone size: -
V gene: TRBV19
CDR3 protein: CASSPTTRNNEQFF
CDR3 DNA: TGTGCCAGTAGTCCGACTACCCGAAACAATGAGCAGTTCTTC

J gene: TRBJ2-5
D gene: TRBD1
clone size: -
V gene: TRBV19
CDR3 protein: CASSIQTGEETQYF
CDR3 DNA: TGTGCCAGTAGTATCCAGACAGGGGAAGAGACCCAGTACTTC

J gene: TRBJ2-5
D gene: TRBD2
clone size: -
V gene: TRBV7-7
CDR3 protein: CASSLEGGAGVRETQYF
CDR3 DNA: TGTGCCAGCAGCTTAGAAGGTGGAGCGGGAGTCAGGGAGACCCAGTACTTC

J gene: TRBJ2-1
D gene: TRBD1
clone size: -
V gene: TRBV11-3
CDR3 protein: CASSSQGDSYNEQFF
CDR3 DNA: TGTGCCAGCAGCTCGCAGGGGGATTCCTACAATGAGCAGTTCTTC

J gene: TRBJ2-3
D gene: TRBD2
clone size: -
V gene: TRBV7-9
CDR3 protein: CASSLDWTSGRRATDTQYF
CDR3 DNA: TGTGCCAGCAGCTTAGACTGGACTAGCGGGAGAAGGGCCACAGATACGCAGTATTTT

J gene: TRBJ2-3
D gene: TRBD2
clone size: -
V gene: TRBV29-1
CDR3 protein: CSVTVTSGQSLTDTQYF
CDR3 DNA: TGCAGCGTCACGGTGACTAGCGGGCAATCACTCACAGATACGCAGTATTTT

J gene: TRBJ2-7
D gene: -
clone size: -
V gene: TRBV4-2
CDR3 protein: CASSQETQRIYEQYF
CDR3 DNA: TGTGCCAGCAGCCAAGAGACCCAGCGGATCTACGAGCAGTACTTC

J gene: TRBJ2-3
D gene: TRBD2
clone size: -
V gene: TRBV5-1
CDR3 protein: CASSLAGGLAGSTDTQYF
CDR3 DNA: TGCGCCAGCAGCTTGGCCGGTGGACTAGCGGGTAGCACAGATACGCAGTATTTT

J gene: TRBJ2-2
D gene: -
clone size: once
V gene: TRBV4-1
CDR3 protein: CASSQEDSSTANTGELFF
CDR3 DNA: TGCGCCAGCAGCCAAGAAGATTCATCAACGGCGAACACCGGGGAGCTGTTTTTT

J gene: TRBJ1-2
D gene: TRBD1
clone size: -
V gene: TRBV28
CDR3 protein: CASSSHPTGGVGYTF
CDR3 DNA: TGTGCCAGCAGTTCGCACCCGACAGGGGGGGTAGGCTACACCTTC

J gene: TRBJ1-1
D gene: TRBD1
clone size: -
V gene: TRBV5-1
CDR3 protein: CASSVRQGKGTEAFF
CDR3 DNA: TGCGCCAGCAGCGTCAGACAGGGGAAGGGCACTGAAGCTTTCTTT

J gene: TRBJ2-1
D gene: TRBD2
clone size: once
V gene: TRBV4-1
CDR3 protein: CASSQHNGRASYNEQFF
CDR3 DNA: TGCGCCAGCAGCCAACATAACGGGAGGGCCTCCTACAATGAGCAGTTCTTC

J gene: TRBJ2-5
D gene: TRBD2
clone size: -
V gene: TRBV27
CDR3 protein: CASSLSKHSGRWPGQETQYF
CDR3 DNA: TGTGCCAGCAGTTTATCGAAGCATAGCGGGAGATGGCCGGGGCAAGAGACCCAGTACTTC

J gene: TRBJ2-3
D gene: TRBD2
clone size: -
V gene: TRBV27
CDR3 protein: CASSSGTSGADTQYF
CDR3 DNA: TGTGCCAGCAGTTCAGGGACTAGCGGAGCAGATACGCAGTATTTT

J gene: TRBJ2-1
D gene: TRBD2
clone size: once
V gene: TRBV7-2
CDR3 protein: CASSSVGTSGNEQFF
CDR3 DNA: TGTGCCAGCAGCTCCGTAGGGACTAGCGGCAATGAGCAGTTCTTC

J gene: TRBJ1-1
D gene: -
clone size: -
V gene: TRBV28
CDR3 protein: CASSLSGTEAFF
CDR3 DNA: TGTGCCAGCAGTTTATCGGGCACTGAAGCTTTCTTT

J gene: TRBJ2-2
D gene: TRBD2
clone size: -
V gene: TRBV7-8
CDR3 protein: CASSFLSRGSAGELFF
CDR3 DNA: TGTGCCAGCAGCTTCCTCTCGCGCGGGAGTGCCGGGGAGCTGTTTTTT

J gene: TRBJ2-1
D gene: TRBD2
clone size: -
V gene: TRBV25-1
CDR3 protein: CASSWASGSSEQFF
CDR3 DNA: TGTGCCAGCAGTTGGGCTAGCGGGAGCAGTGAGCAGTTCTTC

J gene: TRBJ2-2
D gene: -
clone size: -
V gene: TRBV3-1/TRBV3-2
CDR3 protein: CASSQDWQRNTGELFF
CDR3 DNA: TGTGCCAGCAGCCAAGATTGGCAGCGAAACACCGGGGAGCTGTTTTTT

J gene: TRBJ2-1
D gene: TRBD2
clone size: -
V gene: TRBV5-1
CDR3 protein: CASSLAGLADNEQFF
CDR3 DNA: TGCGCCAGCAGCTTGGCCGGGCTAGCGGACAATGAGCAGTTCTTC

J gene: TRBJ1-1
D gene: TRBD1
clone size: few
V gene: TRBV27
CDR3 protein: CASSLQGANTEAFF
CDR3 DNA: TGTGCCAGCAGTCTACAGGGGGCGAACACTGAAGCTTTCTTT

J gene: TRBJ2-3
D gene: -
clone size: -
V gene: TRBV24-1
CDR3 protein: CATSDRRVLYGTQYF
CDR3 DNA: TGTGCCACCAGTGATCGACGGGTGTTGTACGGTACGCAGTATTTT

J gene: TRBJ2-1
D gene: TRBD1
clone size: -
V gene: TRBV12-3/TRBV12-4
CDR3 protein: CASSLPRQGEQFF
CDR3 DNA: TGTGCCAGCAGTTTACCCCGACAGGGTGAGCAGTTCTTC

J gene: TRBJ2-7
D gene: TRBD1
clone size: few
V gene: TRBV27
CDR3 protein: CASRIGTGGSFEQYF
CDR3 DNA: TGTGCCAGCAGGATCGGGACAGGGGGTTCCTTCGAGCAGTACTTC

J gene: TRBJ2-3
D gene: TRBD2
clone size: once
V gene: TRBV9
CDR3 protein: CASSVEGRRGSYTDTQYF
CDR3 DNA: TGTGCCAGCAGCGTAGAGGGTCGGCGGGGGAGCTACACAGATACGCAGTATTTT

J gene: TRBJ2-1
D gene: TRBD1
clone size: -
V gene: TRBV19
CDR3 protein: CASSWDRGNEQFF
CDR3 DNA: TGTGCCAGTAGTTGGGACAGGGGGAATGAGCAGTTCTTC

J gene: TRBJ2-7
D gene: TRBD2
clone size: few
V gene: TRBV13
CDR3 protein: CASSFLSGTSGSYEQYF
CDR3 DNA: TGTGCCAGCAGCTTCTTATCCGGGACTAGCGGATCCTACGAGCAGTACTTC

J gene: TRBJ1-3
D gene: -
clone size: -
V gene: TRBV19
CDR3 protein: CASSLITGSSGNTIYF
CDR3 DNA: TGTGCCAGTAGTTTAATTACAGGTTCCTCTGGAAACACCATATATTTT

J gene: TRBJ2-7
D gene: -
clone size: -
V gene: TRBV6-1
CDR3 protein: CASSVTPQGPPYEQYF
CDR3 DNA: TGTGCCAGCAGTGTTACGCCCCAGGGGCCCCCCTACGAGCAGTACTTC

J gene: TRBJ2-5
D gene: TRBD2
clone size: -
V gene: TRBV5-4
CDR3 protein: CASSSGTSGRNQETQYF
CDR3 DNA: TGTGCCAGCAGCTCCGGGACTAGCGGGAGAAACCAAGAGACCCAGTACTTC

J gene: TRBJ2-7
D gene: -
clone size: -
V gene: TRBV6-5
CDR3 protein: CASSYGPPGWEQYF
CDR3 DNA: TGTGCCAGCAGTTACGGACCGCCGGGGTGGGAGCAGTACTTC

J gene: TRBJ2-3
D gene: -
clone size: once
V gene: TRBV11-1
CDR3 protein: CASSIRQALGTDTQYF
CDR3 DNA: TGTGCCAGCAGCATCAGACAGGCCCTTGGCACAGATACGCAGTATTTT

J gene: TRBJ1-5
D gene: -
clone size: -
V gene: TRBV2
CDR3 protein: CASLNVQGGSQPQHF
CDR3 DNA: TGTGCCAGCCTAAATGTCCAGGGTGGAAGTCAGCCCCAGCATTTT

J gene: TRBJ2-2
D gene: -
clone size: -
V gene: TRBV7-2
CDR3 protein: CASSPPGTGELFF
CDR3 DNA: TGTGCCAGCAGCCCTCCCGGTACCGGGGAGCTGTTTTTT

J gene: TRBJ2-5
D gene: -
clone size: -
V gene: TRBV29-1
CDR3 protein: CSVEERARETQYF
CDR3 DNA: TGCAGCGTTGAAGAGAGGGCTAGAGAGACCCAGTACTTC

J gene: TRBJ2-3
D gene: TRBD2
clone size: -
V gene: TRBV5-1
CDR3 protein: CASSRGGGRALTDTQYF
CDR3 DNA: TGCGCCAGCAGCCGCGGCGGCGGGAGGGCCCTCACAGATACGCAGTATTTT

J gene: TRBJ2-5
D gene: -
clone size: few
V gene: TRBV29-1
CDR3 protein: CSANPGQGMTQYF
CDR3 DNA: TGCAGCGCTAACCCGGGACAAGGAATGACCCAGTACTTC

J gene: TRBJ1-1
D gene: -
clone size: -
V gene: TRBV9
CDR3 protein: CASSVGEEYTEAFF
CDR3 DNA: TGTGCCAGCAGCGTAGGGGAGGAGTACACTGAAGCTTTCTTT

J gene: TRBJ1-1
D gene: -
clone size: -
V gene: TRBV5-6
CDR3 protein: CASRNWGGSDTEAFF
CDR3 DNA: TGTGCCAGCAGAAACTGGGGAGGTTCGGACACTGAAGCTTTCTTT

J gene: TRBJ1-1
D gene: -
clone size: -
V gene: TRBV7-9
CDR3 protein: CASSPDPVGGPEAFF
CDR3 DNA: TGTGCCAGCAGCCCAGATCCGGTCGGGGGGCCTGAAGCTTTCTTT

J gene: TRBJ2-7
D gene: TRBD2
clone size: -
V gene: TRBV7-2
CDR3 protein: CASSLAFPGLAGGPYEQYF
CDR3 DNA: TGTGCCAGCAGCTTAGCGTTCCCGGGACTAGCGGGAGGGCCCTACGAGCAGTACTTC

J gene: TRBJ2-3
D gene: -
clone size: -
V gene: TRBV11-2
CDR3 protein: CASSLTPEDTQYF
CDR3 DNA: TGTGCCAGCAGCTTAACCCCCGAGGATACGCAGTATTTT

J gene: TRBJ2-1
D gene: TRBD1
clone size: -
V gene: TRBV6-5
CDR3 protein: CASSSTGGSGNEQFF
CDR3 DNA: TGTGCCAGCAGTTCGACAGGGGGATCCGGGAATGAGCAGTTCTTC

J gene: TRBJ1-5
D gene: TRBD1
clone size: -
V gene: TRBV9
CDR3 protein: CASSAGPGQGSQPQHF
CDR3 DNA: TGTGCCAGCAGCGCCGGGCCTGGACAGGGTTCTCAGCCCCAGCATTTT

J gene: TRBJ1-1
D gene: -
clone size: -
V gene: TRBV29-1
CDR3 protein: CSVAGQPNTEAFF
CDR3 DNA: TGCAGCGTTGCGGGACAACCGAACACTGAAGCTTTCTTT

J gene: TRBJ1-5
D gene: -
clone size: -
V gene: TRBV4-1
CDR3 protein: CASSQPRSQPQHF
CDR3 DNA: TGCGCCAGCAGCCAACCCCGTAGTCAGCCCCAGCATTTT

J gene: TRBJ1-6
D gene: -
clone size: -
V gene: TRBV30
CDR3 protein: CAWSVSGEGNSPLHF
CDR3 DNA: TGTGCCTGGAGTGTATCGGGGGAAGGTAATTCACCCCTCCACTTT

J gene: TRBJ2-4
D gene: -
clone size: -
V gene: TRBV11-2
CDR3 protein: CASSLRGGAKNIQYF
CDR3 DNA: TGTGCCAGCAGCTTAAGGGGGGGAGCCAAAAACATTCAGTACTTC

J gene: TRBJ1-1
D gene: TRBD1
clone size: once
V gene: TRBV6-5
CDR3 protein: CASAQGAGAFF
CDR3 DNA: TGTGCCAGCGCCCAGGGGGCAGGAGCTTTCTTT

J gene: TRBJ2-1
D gene: TRBD2
clone size: few
V gene: TRBV3-1/TRBV3-2
CDR3 protein: CASSHSGLAGYNEQFF
CDR3 DNA: TGTGCCAGCAGCCATTCAGGACTAGCGGGTTACAATGAGCAGTTCTTC

J gene: TRBJ1-5
D gene: TRBD1
clone size: -
V gene: TRBV7-9
CDR3 protein: CASSGMTGGFSNQPQHF
CDR3 DNA: TGTGCCAGCAGCGGAATGACAGGGGGGTTTAGCAATCAGCCCCAGCATTTT